This TCR beta chain is drawn from a study of T cells in Graves' hyperthyroidism and ophthalmopathy (dated by TCRdb to between 2018 and 2021). With regard to the full study: Peripheral blood was collected at initial diagnosis, before any treatment. The paper describes TCR Vbeta CDR3 sequencing of 135 peripheral blood samples, made up of 43 ophthalmopathy patients, 70 to 75 hyperthyroidism patients and 17 progressor patients. The 100 or so discovery patients were randomly split 7:3 into training and test sets. To identify TCR V-J signatures that set the groups apart, the researchers used a discovery cohort of 100 patients, made up of approximately 43 with Graves' ophthalmopathy and approximately 57 with stable Graves' hyperthyroidism. In six Graves' hyperthyroidism patients, the study also compared T-cell repertoires from thyroid tissue with T-cell repertoires from blood. Prospective prediction of ophthalmopathy was tested in an independent validation cohort consisting of roughly 19 hyperthyroidism patients and more than 15 patients who later progressed to ophthalmopathy. After blood sampling, hyperthyroidism patients were treated with methimazole at a starting dose of 30 mg daily, and ophthalmopathy patients were treated with high-dose intravenous methylprednisolone. Summary of the overall study and its limitations: No statistical method was used to fix the sample size in advance, and group allocation was not hidden from the investigators. In cross-validation, a model built on a 13 V-J signature told ophthalmopathy apart from stable hyperthyroidism with over 85% sensitivity and approximately 81% specificity, and in testing the same model reached 80%/75%. During validation, the model predicted progression to ophthalmopathy a median of approximately 7 months ahead of onset, with almost 71% sensitivity and roughly 72% specificity. Most expanded thyroid clonotypes (frequency above 0.001) were also detected in blood, a finding suggesting that blood repertoires may reflect thyroid immune responses.

Graves' hyperthyroidism was defined as stable when no progression to ophthalmopathy occurred over 18 months of follow-up. Hyperthyroidism patients were aged 18 to 65 years and newly diagnosed, with disease duration of less than 2 months. The study excluded patients with uncontrolled infections, other autoimmune diseases, pregnancy or lactation. Diagnoses were based on clinical symptoms, serum thyroxine and TRAb, thyroid ultrasound and orbital computed tomography. PBMCs were separated from under 11 ml of fresh peripheral blood using Ficoll-Paque density gradient centrifugation. Total RNA was extracted with Trizol reagent, and quality was checked on an Agilent 2100 Bioanalyzer. The TCR beta CDR3 regions were amplified from the RNA transcripts. The TCR CDR3 was subjected to a first round of RT-PCR using the HTBI primer set and the Qiagen OneStep RT-PCR kit. Libraries were constructed in a second round of multiplex PCR, after which size selection and purification were carried out. The libraries were sequenced on an Illumina HiSeq2000 using paired-end 100 bp reads. The authors processed their data as follows. SOAPnuke was used to process the raw data, with reads discarded if the reads contained adapters or uncalled bases, had a mean Phred below 15, or lacked an exact constant-primer or identifier match. High-quality paired reads were merged with COPE v1.2.5, and unique nucleotide sequences were defined as clonotypes. Clonotypes were aligned to IMGT TRBV, TRBD and TRBJ reference segments using MiTCR v1.1. Only V-J combinations with frequency above 0.0001, covering about 99% of repertoires, were analysed. The TCS score was defined as F50 (clonal expansion) divided by E x V (chaos), with BLOSUM62-based TCRdist calculated between CDR3 peptides within each V-J. Welch's t-statistics and random forest reduced roughly 530 V-J features to around 14, which were used in a naive Bayes classifier (R e1071). TCRdb handled the public reads itself, with Q25 trimming in fastp and clone calling in MiXCR, and kept productive beta chains. Each CDR3 protein gets just one entry, which takes the most common genes and DNA from the rows behind it. For this entry, the V and J calls and clone size follow TCRdb and not the study's own pipeline. This sample holds some 500,000 distinct CDR3 sequences; 14% were observed only once. 17% of the sample is in the top ten clones.

This clonotype was seen many times. What antigen it recognizes has not been identified. Base qualities were left out, and no much larger clone turns up one base away. From V the trimming removes 5 bases and from J it removes 4 bases, while the gene matches leave 7 bases of the junction unaccounted for. The CDR3 runs 15 amino acids, cysteine and phenylalanine included. The CDR3 DNA has 45 bases and is translated from base 1. The CDR1 and CDR2 encoded by the germline V gene are SGHRS and YFSETQ. The chain joins TRBV5-1 to TRBJ2-2, with 8 middle bases fitting TRBD1. The sequenced sample was blood. This clonotype was obtained from a woman aged 18-29 years with Graves' hyperthyroidism. The DNA sequence is as follows: TGCGCCAGCAGACCGCAGGGGGCTGGCACCGGGGAGCTGTTTTTT. Its translation is CASRPQGAGTGELFF.